This T cell receptor beta chain was identified in a study of cytomegalovirus exposure and HLA in healthy donors. Germline CDR1 is MNHNS and CDR2 is SASEGT. This CDR3 comprises 14 residues. The PCR was carried out with 60 Vbeta primers and 13 Jbeta primers. Method: immunoSEQ multiplex PCR; TCRdb's copy keeps in-frame clones and lacks some. The sample records 100,000 to 150,000 clones, roughly four fifths being singletons. In regard to this clone: Compared with germline, one end of the junction differs, possibly owing to a read error.

Sequencing was carried out using PBMCs. This receptor was taken from a man aged 40-50 years in good health and CMV-seronegative. The chain links TRBV6-1 to TRBJ2-1; D not resolved. The CDR3 loop reads CASREGPASNEQFF. The CDR3 region has the DNA TGTGCCAGCAGGGAAGGACCGGCTAGCAATGAGCAGTTCTTC.